These T cell receptor beta chains were read from a single sample in a study of radiotherapy plus CTLA-4 blockade in lung cancer. TCRdb's copy holds only in-frame clones and misses some; the assay was immunoSEQ multiplex PCR. The data hold more than 75,000 clones, with around 79% observed a single time. Sequences were derived from peripheral blood, sampled from a patient treated with radiotherapy plus ipilimumab. Source of these receptors: a human donor with non-small cell lung cancer who had a partial response to radiotherapy plus ipilimumab. Some clones in this sample may be carry-over from other donors' samples. Both conserved end residues are part of each CDR3. D genes are given only for firm matches.

>TRBV16|TRBD2|TRBJ2-3
CASSQSWRGAGTDTQYF
>TRBV2|.|TRBJ1-5
CASSEGSQVLPQHF
>TRBV10-1|TRBD2|TRBJ2-5
CASSEGLAGVKGDQYF
>TRBV6-5|TRBD1|TRBJ2-7
CASSSRTGYNYEQYF
>TRBV28|.|TRBJ1-2
CASGGRSYGYTF
>TRBV6-1|.|TRBJ2-7
CASSPRYEQYF
>TRBV29-1|.|TRBJ2-1
CSVVTGGARNEQFF
>TRBV19|.|TRBJ2-3
CASSIVVGIAANTDTQYF
>TRBV6-5|.|TRBJ1-1
CASSRGFSNTEAFF
>TRBV7-2|.|TRBJ2-2
CASSLTGPKNTGELFF
>TRBV11-2|.|TRBJ2-5
CASSLDRGGGTQTQYF
>TRBV27|.|TRBJ2-1
CASTRGQNSYNEQFF
>TRBV18|.|TRBJ2-7
CASSGGQGTYEQYF
>TRBV11-3|.|TRBJ2-7
CASSKGGTNYEQYF
>TRBV7-9|TRBD1|TRBJ2-5
CASSLVSTGGETQYF
>TRBV28|.|TRBJ1-2
CASTLQGSGYTF
>TRBV18|.|TRBJ2-3
CASSPPNGQITDTQYF
>TRBV5-4|.|TRBJ2-3
CATRLDTDTQYF
>TRBV5-4|.|TRBJ1-2
CASSPPYPIRYGYTF
>TRBV5-1|TRBD2|TRBJ2-3
CASSLAPLAGVTDTQYF
>TRBV2|.|TRBJ2-3
CASSVGTLGTDTQYF
>TRBV6-5|.|TRBJ2-7
CASSYSSARVNEQYF
>TRBV9|.|TRBJ2-3
CASSPPVTDTQYF
>TRBV5-1|TRBD1|TRBJ1-6
CASTNRTGGNSPLHF
>TRBV18|TRBD1|TRBJ1-1
CASSPMGQSNTEAFF
>TRBV2|.|TRBJ2-7
CASNEHREYEQYF
>TRBV28|TRBD1|TRBJ1-2
CASSSTGLYGYTF
>TRBV11-2|.|TRBJ2-3
CASSPQGMVEDTQYF